The rows below give T cell receptor beta chains drawn from one sample of a study of T cell repertoires in cytomegalovirus infection. Antigens for these TCRs are unknown. Each CDR3 protein is one row after TCRdb ran MiXCR on the reads. Altogether around 300,000 distinct CDR3 sequences are present, approximately 22% being singletons, with the ten largest covering roughly 20%. This specimen was cultured PBMCs, taken from culture after CMV antigen stimulation. These receptors were taken from a human donor in good health (CMV status not recorded). Some clones in this sample may be carry-over from other donors' samples. The CDR3 runs from the conserved cysteine through the conserved F or W. Each record gives: V gene, CDR3 protein.

>TRBV18
CASSPGQETQYF
>TRBV6-8
CASTYNTGGGYRYTF
>TRBV27
CASSHRGFGYEQYF
>TRBV4-1
CASSHPTGTGELFF
>TRBV4-1
CASSQDYQKLFF
>TRBV5-6
CASSFESTAYNEQFF
>TRBV3-1
CASSRRIGGGTDTQYF
>TRBV4-3
CASSQYPTVKETLYF
>TRBV7-2
CASSRSAETQYF
>TRBV7-2
CASRGEAGTGYTF
>TRBV7-3
CASSSTGVGADTQYF
>TRBV4-3
CASSQDQRPYNEQFF
>TRBV7-9
CASISDYLQEKLFF
>TRBV6-5
CASSYLRQGAGEQYF
>TRBV12-3/TRBV12-4
CASSFVSYNEQFF
>TRBV11-2
CASSLDGYGANVLTF
>TRBV10-3
CAIRSRERSTDTQYF
>TRBV20-1
CSALDQNTGELFF
>TRBV20-1
CSAPSVYPYEQYF
>TRBV7-8
CASSFTRGTGNTIYF